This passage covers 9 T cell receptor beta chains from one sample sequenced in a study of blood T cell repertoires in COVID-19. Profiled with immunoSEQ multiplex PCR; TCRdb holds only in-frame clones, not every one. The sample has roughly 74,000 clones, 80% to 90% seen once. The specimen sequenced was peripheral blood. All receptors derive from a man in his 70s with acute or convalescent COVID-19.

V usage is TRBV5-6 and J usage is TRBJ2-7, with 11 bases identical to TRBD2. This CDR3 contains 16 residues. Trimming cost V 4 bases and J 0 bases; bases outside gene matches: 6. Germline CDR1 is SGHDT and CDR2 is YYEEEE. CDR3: CASSGGTSGFSYEQYF. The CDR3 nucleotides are TGTGCCAGCAGCGGTGGGACTAGCGGTTTCTCCTACGAGCAGTACTTC. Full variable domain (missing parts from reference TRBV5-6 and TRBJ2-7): DAGVTQSPTHLIKTRGQQVTLRCSPKSGHDTVSWYQQALGQGPQFIFQYYEEEERQRGNFPDRFSGHQFPNYSSELNVNALLLGDSALYLCASSGGTSGFSYEQYFGPGTRLTVT.

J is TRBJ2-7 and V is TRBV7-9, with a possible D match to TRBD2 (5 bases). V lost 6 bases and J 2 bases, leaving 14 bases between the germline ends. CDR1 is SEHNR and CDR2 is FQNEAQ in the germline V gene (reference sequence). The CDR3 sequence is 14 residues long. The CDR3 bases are TGTGCCAGCAGTCTAAATCTAGCCCCCTACGAGCAGTACTTC. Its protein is CASSLNLAPYEQYF.

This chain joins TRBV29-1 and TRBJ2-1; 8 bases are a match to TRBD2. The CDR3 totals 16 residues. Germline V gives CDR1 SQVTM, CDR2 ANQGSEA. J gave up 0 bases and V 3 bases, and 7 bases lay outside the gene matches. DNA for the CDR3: TGCAGCGTTGATGAAACTAGCGGACCCTCCTACAATGAGCAGTTCTTC. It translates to CSVDETSGPSYNEQFF.

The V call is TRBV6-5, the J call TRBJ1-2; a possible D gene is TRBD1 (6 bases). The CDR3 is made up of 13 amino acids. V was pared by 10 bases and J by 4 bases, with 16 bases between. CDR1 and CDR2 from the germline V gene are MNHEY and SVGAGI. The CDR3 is CATTPDSPYGYTF. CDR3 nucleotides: TGTGCCACCACCCCGGACAGCCCCTATGGCTACACCTTC.

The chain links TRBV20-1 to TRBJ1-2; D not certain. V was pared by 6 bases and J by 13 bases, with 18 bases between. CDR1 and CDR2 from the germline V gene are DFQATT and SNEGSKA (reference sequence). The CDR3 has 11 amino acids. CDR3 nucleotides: TGCAGTGCCAAAGGTCCGGGGATGGTCACCTTC. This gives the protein CSAKGPGMVTF.

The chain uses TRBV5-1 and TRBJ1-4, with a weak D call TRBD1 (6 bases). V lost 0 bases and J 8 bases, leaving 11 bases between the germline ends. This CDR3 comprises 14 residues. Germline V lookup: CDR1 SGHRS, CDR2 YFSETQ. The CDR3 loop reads CASSLARGGEKLFF. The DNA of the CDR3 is TGCGCCAGCAGCTTGGCCAGGGGTGGAGAAAAACTGTTTTTT.

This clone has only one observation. The CDR3 DNA follows: TGTGCCAGCAGCCAAGAGAGGACAGCAGAAGCTTTCTTT. As protein: CASSQERTAEAFF. The V and J genes are TRBV4-2 and TRBJ1-1; D possibly corresponds to TRBD1 (6 bases). V lost 0 bases to trimming and J lost 8 bases, with 10 bases between them. Per germline, CDR1 LGHNA and CDR2 YNFKEQ. The CDR3 sequence is 13 residues long.

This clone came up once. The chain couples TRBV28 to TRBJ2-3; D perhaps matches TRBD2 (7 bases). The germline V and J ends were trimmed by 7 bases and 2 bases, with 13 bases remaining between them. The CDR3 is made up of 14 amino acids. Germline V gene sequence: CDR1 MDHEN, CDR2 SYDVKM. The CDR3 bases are TGTGCCAGCACCATGGGGGGGCCCACAGATACGCAGTATTTT. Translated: CASTMGGPTDTQYF. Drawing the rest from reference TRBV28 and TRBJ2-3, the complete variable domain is DVKVTQSSRYLVKRTGEKVFLECVQDMDHENMFWYRQDPGLGLRLIYFSYDVKMKEKGDIPEGYSVSREKKERFSLILESASTNQTSMYLCASTMGGPTDTQYFGPGTRLTVL.

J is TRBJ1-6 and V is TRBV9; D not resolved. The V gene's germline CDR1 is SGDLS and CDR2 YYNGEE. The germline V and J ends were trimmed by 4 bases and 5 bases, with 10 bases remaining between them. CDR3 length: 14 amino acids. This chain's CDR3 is CASSQATDNSPLHF. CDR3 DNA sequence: TGTGCCAGCAGCCAGGCGACGGATAATTCACCCCTCCACTTT. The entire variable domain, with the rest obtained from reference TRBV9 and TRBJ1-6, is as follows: DSGVTQTPKHLITATGQRVTLRCSPRSGDLSVYWYQQSLDQGLQFLIQYYNGEERAKGNILERFSAQQFPDLHSELNLSSLELGDSALYFCASSQATDNSPLHFGNGTRLTVT.